This T cell receptor (beta chain) stems from a study of post-analysis software for immune sequencing data. This clonotype was observed a few times. The target antigen is unknown. Unique-molecular-identifier-tagged TCR beta cDNA libraries were used. TCRdb called the PCR reads again in MiXCR, with one record for every CDR3 protein. The repertoire holds a few hundred thousand distinct CDR3 sequences, under 40% seen once, with roughly 6% in the top ten. Findings and limits, study-wide: Patients carried roughly 5 TRBV segments more frequently than controls did, and TRBV5-6, TRBV5-1 and TRBV20-1 were among them.

CDR3 length: 14 residues. Trimming cost V 3 bases and J 6 bases; bases outside gene matches: 5. Germline lookup yields CDR1 DFQATT and CDR2 SNEGSKA (reference sequence). This receptor was identified in a girl younger than 18 with multiple sclerosis. This chain links TRBV20-1 with TRBJ2-2, with 9 positions matching TRBD2. The sample was blood. The CDR3 region is CSARRTSAAGELFF. In DNA, the CDR3 is TGCAGTGCTAGGCGGACTAGCGCCGCCGGGGAGCTGTTTTTT.